This entry concerns a single TCR beta chain. No antigen is known for it. This record belongs to a study of T-cell memory formation after mild COVID-19. About the research overall: Largely donor-specific sequence clusters came from a couple of donors. General study findings and limits: Clones contracting day 15 to 85 were balanced CD4/CD8; later expanders leaned CD4+.

This CDR3 contains 13 residues. CDR1 and CDR2 from the germline V gene are ENHRY and SYGVKD. V lost 9 bases and J lost 2, with 10 bases in between. MiXCR, run by TCRdb on the 5' RACE reads, gives a single entry per CDR3 protein. The table shows some 300,000 distinct CDR3 sequences, with less than 25% occurring only once. The rearrangement links TRBV10-3 to TRBJ2-2, with no clear D. The origin of this receptor is a man aged 18 to 29 who had mild COVID-19 (a few samples of this study predate the infection). Cell type and time point are not known. The sample was PBMCs or a T cell subset sorted from them (not recorded which). In DNA, the CDR3 is TGTGCCATACTCCGGGTTAACACCGGGGAGCTGTTTTTT. Amino acids: CAILRVNTGELFF.